Below, 8 T cell receptor beta chains from the same sample are listed, as sequenced in a study of blood T cells in healthy people across ages. It was with a sample-barcoded 5' primer and a J-beta primer mix that a second PCR of about 6 to 12 cycles was run. TCRdb recomputed calls from the 5' RACE reads with MiXCR, one row per CDR3 protein. The sample consists of hundreds of thousands of distinct CDR3 sequences, about 61% of them appearing once. The sequencing sample was made of blood. The receptor source for this set is a man aged 35 to 55 in good health.

This chain uses TRBV7-2 with TRBJ1-6, with TRBD1 as a possible D gene (6 bases). V was shortened by 3 bases and J by 9 bases, with 12 bases between the two germline ends. The germline V gene has CDR1 SGHTA and CDR2 FQGNSA. The CDR3 is 14 residues long. CDR3 protein: CASSFTGMGSPLHF. CDR3 coding DNA: TGTGCCAGCAGCTTCACAGGGATGGGTTCACCCCTCCACTTT.

This chain uses TRBV29-1 with TRBJ2-5; tentatively, D is TRBD1 (6 bases). Germline lookup yields CDR1 SQVTM and CDR2 ANQGSEA. The CDR3 covers 12 residues. The V gene lost 7 bases and the J gene lost 11 bases, with 20 bases spanning the gap. CDR3 loop: CSAKRGDNEQYF. The CDR3 region has the DNA TGCAGCGCTAAGAGAGGGGACAATGAGCAGTACTTC.

J is TRBJ2-7 and V is TRBV5-1; the D gene is possibly TRBD1 (6 bases). Trimming took 0 bases from V and 3 from J, leaving 16 bases between them. The CDR3 has 16 residues. Germline-derived CDR1 and CDR2 are SGHRS and YFSETQ. CDR3 loop: CASSLEELTGIYEQYF. The CDR3 bases are TGCGCCAGCAGCTTGGAGGAACTAACAGGGATCTACGAGCAGTACTTC.

This clonotype has just a few counts. The gene calls are TRBV7-6 and TRBJ2-1, with TRBD2 matching 8 bases. The CDR3 loop spans 16 amino acids. The trim removed 2 bases at V and 8 bases at J, leaving 11 bases unmatched. CDR1 SGHVS and CDR2 FNYEAQ come from the germline V gene. CDR3 amino acids: CASSLRLAGTQDEQFF. Written as DNA, the CDR3 is TGTGCCAGCAGCTTAAGGTTAGCGGGAACACAGGATGAGCAGTTCTTC.

This chain links TRBV12-3 or TRBV12-4 with TRBJ2-7; 8 bases line up with TRBD2. Losses at the gene ends were 5 bases for V and 7 bases for J; bases not matched to a gene: 10. The CDR3 totals 14 residues. CDR3 coding DNA: TGTGCCAGCAGTCCCGGACTAGCTTACAATGAGCAGTACTTC. This codes for CASSPGLAYNEQYF.

The chain has TRBV5-1 and TRBJ2-1; D is unclear. The CDR3 spans 12 residues. Trimming cost V 2 bases and J 10 bases, with 10 bases left between them. Germline V lookup: CDR1 SGHRS, CDR2 YFSETQ. The CDR3 reads CASSFSGAEQFF. The DNA of the CDR3 is TGCGCCAGCAGCTTTTCCGGCGCGGAGCAGTTCTTC.

V gene TRBV6-4 combines with J gene TRBJ2-3, with D possibly matching TRBD2 (5 bases). The CDR3 loop spans 15 amino acids. Germline loops: CDR1 MRHNA, CDR2 SNTAGT. V was pared by 2 bases and J by 1 base, with 10 bases between. The CDR3 DNA sequence: TGTGCCAGCAGTGACGAGCCGGAGGGCACAGATACGCAGTATTTT. Its protein is CASSDEPEGTDTQYF.

This clonotype has a single count. The V and J genes are TRBV28 and TRBJ1-1; 7 positions match TRBD1. The germline V gene encodes CDR1 MDHEN and CDR2 SYDVKM. V was clipped by 6 bases and J by 3 bases; unmatched bases: 7. The CDR3 has 14 amino acids. The CDR3: CASSDLTGDTEAFF. The DNA for the CDR3 is TGTGCCAGCAGCGACCTAACAGGGGACACTGAAGCTTTCTTT.